This passage covers 32 T cell receptor beta chains from one sample sequenced in a study of T-cell memory formation after mild COVID-19. TCRdb independently ran MiXCR on the 5' RACE reads; one entry per CDR3 protein. The table shows about 470,000 distinct CDR3 sequences, with approximately 23% occurring only once. The sequenced material came from PBMCs or a T cell subset sorted from them (not recorded which). Receptor source: an adult woman who had mild COVID-19 (a few samples of this study predate the infection). Cell type and time point are not known.

In this sample, this clonotype turned up a few times. This chain joins TRBV7-9 and TRBJ2-5, with D possibly being TRBD2 (6 bases). Trimming took off 5 bases at V and 4 bases at J, with 17 bases between the two ends. This CDR3 is built from 15 residues. Per germline, CDR1 SEHNR and CDR2 FQNEAQ (reference sequence). DNA for the CDR3: TGTGCCAGCAGCACGCCCGGGAGCCGCCTAGAGACCCAGTACTTC. Translated: CASSTPGSRLETQYF.

The sample holds a few counts of this clonotype. The CDR3 nucleotides are TGTGCCAGCAGCCAGGGGAGGAGAGTAAAAGGCTCCTACAATGAGCAGTTCTTC. This encodes CASSQGRRVKGSYNEQFF. This chain links TRBV7-3 with TRBJ2-1; D may be TRBD1 or TRBD2 (6 bases each). This CDR3 is 18 amino acids long. V lost 5 bases, J lost 0 bases, and 20 bases lay in between. In germline, CDR1 is SGHTA, CDR2 FQGTGA. The variable domain in full, completed from reference TRBV7-3 and TRBJ2-1, reads GAGVSQTPSNKVTEKGKYVELRCDPISGHTALYWYRQSLGQGPEFLIYFQGTGAADDSGLPNDRFFAVRPEGSVSTLKIQRTERGDSAVYLCASSQGRRVKGSYNEQFFGPGTRLTVL.

This chain uses TRBV6-5 with TRBJ1-2, with D maybe TRBD1 (5 bases). This CDR3 spans 16 amino acids. V was pared by 4 bases and J by 8 bases, with 23 bases between. Germline CDR1 is MNHEY and CDR2 is SVGAGI. As DNA, the CDR3 is TGTGCCAGCAGTTTGAACTCTCCGAGGGGTATTGGCGGCTACACCTTC. This codes for CASSLNSPRGIGGYTF.

This sequence joins TRBV19 and TRBJ2-3; D is unclear. The CDR3 length is 14 residues. Per germline, CDR1 LNHDA and CDR2 SQIVND (reference sequence). V lost 6 bases, J lost 5 bases, and 15 bases lay in between. This CDR3 is CASSAKGEKDTQYF. DNA for the CDR3: TGTGCCAGTAGCGCAAAGGGCGAGAAAGATACGCAGTATTTT.

The CDR3 sequence: CASSLGLAGGEQFF. The CDR3, as DNA: TGTGCCAGCAGCTTAGGACTAGCGGGGGGTGAGCAGTTCTTC. The chain recombines TRBV7-2 with TRBJ2-1; 13 positions agree with TRBD2. With V trimmed by 1 base and J by 9 bases, 0 bases remained unmatched. Germline V gives CDR1 SGHTA, CDR2 FQGNSA. There are 14 residues in the CDR3.

V usage is TRBV6-1 and J usage is TRBJ2-7; maybe TRBD2 (5 bases). Germline V gives CDR1 MNHNS, CDR2 SASEGT. This CDR3 has 14 amino acids. Trimming took off 3 bases at V and 0 bases at J, with 9 bases between the two ends. CDR3 bases: TGTGCCAGCAGTGAGGACGAGGGCTCCTACGAGCAGTACTTC. It translates to CASSEDEGSYEQYF.

This clonotype was observed many times. The chain carries TRBV27 and TRBJ2-1, with 9 bases that match TRBD2. J gave up 6 bases and V 11 bases, and 17 bases lay outside the gene matches. The germline V gene has CDR1 MNHEY and CDR2 SMNVEV (reference sequence). The CDR3 is 16 residues long. CDR3 DNA: TGTGCCTCCACTCGCGTCGGGACTAGCTCTGGCAATGAGCAGTTCTTC. This sequence encodes CASTRVGTSSGNEQFF.

V usage is TRBV24-1 and J usage is TRBJ2-2, with 8 bases fitting TRBD2. The CDR3 length is 16 residues. Germline CDR1 and CDR2: KGHDR and SFDVKD. V shed 4 bases and J 0 bases; nucleotides not matched to a gene: 3. DNA of the CDR3: TGTGCCACCAGTGACTCGGGACTAGCGAACACCGGGGAGCTGTTTTTT. Its translation: CATSDSGLANTGELFF.

Only a few counts were recorded for this clonotype. The CDR3 here is CASSLGDRNTEAFF. CDR3 nucleotide sequence: TGCGCCAGCAGCTTGGGGGACAGGAACACTGAAGCTTTCTTT. The rearrangement links TRBV5-1 to TRBJ1-1, with 7 positions matching TRBD1. After removal of 0 bases from V and 1 base from J, the junction contained 0 bases not matched to a gene. The CDR3 totals 14 residues. Germline CDR1 reads SGHRS; CDR2 reads YFSETQ. Full variable domain (remainder filled in from reference TRBV5-1 and TRBJ1-1): KAGVTQTPRYLIKTRGQQVTLSCSPISGHRSVSWYQQTPGQGLQFLFEYFSETQRNKGNFPGRFSGRQFSNSRSEMNVSTLELGDSALYLCASSLGDRNTEAFFGQGTRLTVV.

This clonotype was observed a handful of times. This chain uses TRBV12-3 or TRBV12-4 with TRBJ2-2; either TRBD1 or TRBD2 may fit D (5 bases each). The CDR3 runs to 15 residues. Trimming took off 7 bases at V and 6 bases at J, with 18 bases between the two ends. CDR3 sequence reads: CASIQRQGSPGELFF. The DNA for the CDR3 is TGTGCCAGCATCCAGCGGCAGGGAAGCCCCGGGGAGCTGTTTTTT.

V and J are TRBV7-2 and TRBJ2-7; perhaps TRBD2 as D (6 bases). Germline V gives CDR1 SGHTA, CDR2 FQGNSA. The CDR3 extends over 15 amino acids. V dropped 1 base and J dropped 3 bases, with 13 bases sitting between them. CDR3 sequence: CASSLGPGVNYEQYF. The CDR3 coding sequence is TGTGCCAGCAGCTTAGGTCCGGGGGTCAACTACGAGCAGTACTTC.

The V and J genes are TRBV7-2 and TRBJ1-6, with TRBD1 matching 8 bases. The CDR3 is 15 amino acids. Germline trimming cut 1 base from V and 4 bases from J; bases unmatched to any gene: 0. CDR1 and CDR2 from the germline V gene are SGHTA and FQGNSA. CDR3 coding DNA: TGTGCCAGCAGCTTAGGGACAGGGTATAATTCACCCCTCCACTTT. It is translated as CASSLGTGYNSPLHF.

This clonotype was observed a few times. CDR3 DNA sequence: TGTGCCAGCAGCTTTATCCCCTCGCGCCCAAATGAGCAGTTCTTC. Encoded protein: CASSFIPSRPNEQFF. This chain links TRBV7-9 with TRBJ2-1; D remains ambiguous. With 3 bases removed from V and 7 bases from J, the gap between germline ends came to 16 bases. The CDR3 is 15 residues long. CDR1 is SEHNR, CDR2 FQNEAQ, per germline (reference sequence).

The rearrangement uses TRBV15 and TRBJ2-2, with 12 bases identical to TRBD2. The germline V gene encodes CDR1 LNHNV and CDR2 YYDKDF (reference sequence). The CDR3 spans 16 residues. The trim removed 4 bases at V and 6 bases at J, leaving 6 bases unmatched. The CDR3 here is CATSTRLAGGPGELFF. The CDR3 DNA reads TGTGCCACCAGCACCCGGCTAGCGGGGGGGCCCGGGGAGCTGTTTTTT.

The gene calls are TRBV7-9 and TRBJ2-1, with 9 bases lining up with TRBD2. Germline lookup yields CDR1 SEHNR and CDR2 FQNEAQ (reference sequence). This CDR3 is built from 14 residues. Trimming removed 7 bases from V and 6 bases from J; junction bases left unmatched: 7. The CDR3 DNA reads TGTGCCAGCACCAAGCGGGGGGATGGCAATGAGCAGTTCTTC. Its protein is CASTKRGDGNEQFF.

The gene calls are TRBV29-1 and TRBJ2-1, with 9 bases matching TRBD2. V was clipped by 5 bases and J by 7 bases; unmatched bases: 9. The length of the CDR3 is 14 residues. From germline, CDR1 is SQVTM and CDR2 ANQGSEA. As DNA, the CDR3 is TGCAGCGTTCGGTTTGCGGGAGGGTTTAATGAGCAGTTCTTC. Amino acids: CSVRFAGGFNEQFF.

This rearrangement joins TRBV4-1 to TRBJ2-5; D perhaps matches TRBD2 (5 bases). V lost 1 base and J lost 1, with 10 bases in between. This CDR3 comprises 15 residues. Germline V gene lookup returns CDR1 MGHRA and CDR2 YSYEKL. The CDR3 region is CASSQAEAVQETQYF. The CDR3 DNA reads TGCGCCAGCAGCCAAGCGGAGGCAGTCCAAGAGACCCAGTACTTC.

V is TRBV3-1 and J is TRBJ2-3; tentative D call: TRBD1 (6 bases). There are 15 residues in the CDR3. Germline CDR1 LGHDT, CDR2 YNNKEL (reference sequence). V dropped 4 bases and J dropped 0 bases, with 11 bases sitting between them. CDR3 sequence reads: CASSPRGHSTDTQYF. CDR3 DNA: TGTGCCAGCAGCCCTCGGGGACACAGCACAGATACGCAGTATTTT.

The chain couples TRBV2 to TRBJ1-2; D is possibly TRBD1 (6 bases). CDR3 length: 13 amino acids. Trimming removed 6 bases from V and 2 bases from J, with 10 bases in between. CDR1 is SNHLY, CDR2 FYNNEI, per germline. The CDR3 spells CASSATGNYGYTF. In nucleotides, the CDR3 is TGTGCCAGCAGCGCTACAGGGAACTATGGCTACACCTTC.

This clonotype was seen a few times. This chain connects TRBV20-1 to TRBJ1-6, with D unclear. Looked up from germline, CDR1 is DFQATT and CDR2 is SNEGSKA (reference sequence). The CDR3 extends over 13 amino acids. The germline V and J ends were trimmed by 3 bases and 9 bases, with 12 bases remaining between them. Written as DNA, the CDR3 is TGCAGTGCTAGCGAGGGAGGTGTTTCACCCCTCCACTTT. Translation gives CSASEGGVSPLHF.

This chain uses TRBV12-3 or TRBV12-4 with TRBJ1-2, with D perhaps matching TRBD1 (6 bases). Trimming cost V 2 bases and J 5 bases, with 12 bases left between them. CDR3 length: 14 amino acids. Here the CDR3 DNA reads TGTGCCAGCAGTTTAACGGGGGCGCGTTATGGCTACACCTTC. It codes for CASSLTGARYGYTF.

The chain employs TRBV27 and TRBJ2-1, with TRBD1 as a possible D gene (5 bases). Germline lookup yields CDR1 MNHEY and CDR2 SMNVEV (reference sequence). The CDR3 runs 14 residues. The V end lost 6 bases, the J end lost 3 bases, and 12 bases lay between the germline ends. The CDR3 coding sequence is TGTGCCAGCAGCACGCCTGGACACTACAATGAGCAGTTCTTC. Translating gives CASSTPGHYNEQFF.

The chain joins TRBV7-9 to TRBJ1-1, with D perhaps matching TRBD1 (6 bases). The CDR3 is 13 residues long. Germline V gives CDR1 SEHNR, CDR2 FQNEAQ (reference sequence). The V end lost 7 bases, the J end lost 6 bases, and 15 bases lay between the germline ends. The CDR3 DNA reads as TGTGCCAGCACTGCGGCCCCAGGGGCTGAAGCTTTCTTT. It specifies CASTAAPGAEAFF.

The gene calls are TRBV2 and TRBJ2-5, with D perhaps matching TRBD2 (6 bases). The CDR3 is made up of 15 amino acids. V was clipped by 4 bases and J by 1 base, with 13 bases between them. Germline CDR1 is SNHLY and CDR2 is FYNNEI. The DNA of the CDR3 is TGTGCCAGCAGTGGGAGTAGCGGACCCCAAGAGACCCAGTACTTC. This encodes CASSGSSGPQETQYF.

In its sample, this clonotype was seen a few times. The DNA of the CDR3 is TGTGCCACATCCGGGACAGGGAGCACCGGGGAGCTGTTTTTT. Its translation is CATSGTGSTGELFF. The chain is built from TRBV7-9 and TRBJ2-2; TRBD1 agrees at 9 bases. The V segment lost 10 bases and the J segment 4 bases; nucleotides outside the gene matches: 7. This CDR3 contains 14 residues. The germline V gene encodes CDR1 SEHNR and CDR2 FQNEAQ (reference sequence).

CDR3 nucleotides: TGTGCCAGCAGTTTTTCGCGACAGGGGACCCAGTACTTC. Its translation: CASSFSRQGTQYF. The chain is built from TRBV6-5 and TRBJ2-5; the match to TRBD1 covers 7 bases. The CDR3 is 13 residues long. CDR1 MNHEY and CDR2 SVGAGI come from the germline V gene. Unmatched junction bases numbered 6, after V lost 4 bases and J lost 7 bases.

A few counts support this clonotype. This sequence joins TRBV20-1 and TRBJ1-5; maybe TRBD1 (6 bases). V lost 2 bases and J 10 bases, leaving 15 bases between the germline ends. The CDR3 has 13 residues. Germline CDR1 reads DFQATT; CDR2 reads SNEGSKA (reference sequence). The CDR3 sequence is CSARHREVFPQHF. In DNA form, the CDR3 reads TGCAGTGCTAGACACAGGGAAGTCTTTCCCCAGCATTTT.

This clonotype has only a few counts. For the CDR3, the DNA is TGTGCCAGCAGTTCCCCGACGGGACTAGCGGGGGTACCGGATACGCAGTATTTT. Amino acids: CASSSPTGLAGVPDTQYF. This chain links TRBV12-3 or TRBV12-4 with TRBJ2-3; the match to TRBD2 covers 14 bases. The CDR3 is 18 amino acids. Losses at the gene ends were 4 bases for V and 6 bases for J; bases not matched to a gene: 12.

This sequence joins TRBV6-2 or TRBV6-3 and TRBJ2-3, with TRBD2 matching over 9 bases. The CDR3 is 18 amino acids. Unmatched junction bases numbered 14, after V lost 0 bases and J lost 7 bases. The V gene's germline CDR1 is MNHEY and CDR2 SVGEGT. DNA for the CDR3: TGTGCCAGCAGTTACTCCGGCGGGAGGGGACTTTATCGCCATACGCAGTATTTT. Protein product: CASSYSGGRGLYRHTQYF.

The chain uses TRBV7-9 and TRBJ2-1; perhaps TRBD2 as D (7 bases). V was shortened by 7 bases and J by 8 bases, with 21 bases between the two germline ends. The CDR3 covers 15 residues. Germline assignment: CDR1 SEHNR and CDR2 FQNEAQ (reference sequence). CDR3 sequence: CASTPLGGGGDEQFF. CDR3 in DNA: TGTGCCAGCACTCCATTGGGAGGGGGGGGCGATGAGCAGTTCTTC.

This clonotype was counted only a few times. The rearrangement joins TRBV4-3 to TRBJ1-1, with TRBD1 as a possible D gene (5 bases). The CDR3 length is 16 residues. With 0 bases removed from V and 5 bases from J, the gap between germline ends came to 16 bases. Germline V CDR1 and CDR2: LGHNA, YSLEER. DNA for the CDR3: TGCGCCAGCAGCCAAGATTGGGCAGGGTCGGGTACTGAAGCTTTCTTT. This encodes CASSQDWAGSGTEAFF.

This rearrangement joins TRBV5-1 to TRBJ2-3; unclear D gene. The germline V gene encodes CDR1 SGHRS and CDR2 YFSETQ. The length of the CDR3 is 13 residues. The ends were cut back, 2 bases at V and 3 bases at J, with 7 bases in the middle. The CDR3 DNA sequence: TGCGCCAGCAGCTTCAAGAGAACAGATACGCAGTATTTT. Translated, it gives CASSFKRTDTQYF.